This entry lists 18 T cell receptor beta chains sequenced from one sample in a study of blood T cell repertoires in COVID-19. Generated by immunoSEQ multiplex PCR, the TCRdb table keeps only in-frame clones and is missing some. The sample holds roughly 120,000 clones; more than 80% are singletons and the top ten take around 8%. The sample was peripheral blood. These receptor sequences come from a woman between 40 and 50 years old with acute or convalescent COVID-19.

J is TRBJ2-7 and V is TRBV2, with D possibly TRBD1 on 6 matching bases. The CDR3 spans 12 residues. Germline values: CDR1 SNHLY, CDR2 FYNNEI. Deletions cut 6 bases from V and 6 bases from J, with 12 bases between. The CDR3 DNA reads as TGTGCCAGCAGGTCGGACAGTCCCGAGCAGTACTTC. Protein: CASRSDSPEQYF.

V is TRBV6-2 or TRBV6-3 and J is TRBJ2-7; 8 bases fit TRBD1. Germline CDR1 MNHEY, CDR2 SVGEGT. The length of the CDR3 is 14 residues. After removal of 1 base from V and 3 bases from J, the junction contained 2 bases not matched to a gene. The CDR3 loop is CASSYYGTGYEQYF. Here the CDR3 DNA reads TGTGCCAGCAGTTACTACGGGACAGGCTACGAGCAGTACTTC.

The gene calls are TRBV7-2 and TRBJ2-4, with 7 bases matching TRBD2. V lost 3 bases and J lost 8; bases outside the gene matches: 10. The CDR3 is made up of 15 amino acids. In germline, CDR1 is SGHTA, CDR2 FQGNSA. The CDR3 DNA is TGTGCCAGCAGCTTTAGCTCGGCAGGGAGGGACATTCAGTACTTC. It specifies CASSFSSAGRDIQYF.

The chain carries TRBV14 and TRBJ2-3; D might be TRBD2 (5 bases). The CDR3 length is 16 residues. The germline V and J ends were trimmed by 2 bases and 2 bases, with 14 bases remaining between them. CDR1 SGHDN and CDR2 FVKESK come from the germline V gene. CDR3 coding DNA: TGTGCCAGCAGCCAATCCCTCACGGACTTCACAGATACGCAGTATTTT. This sequence encodes CASSQSLTDFTDTQYF.

V gene TRBV7-9 combines with J gene TRBJ2-2; TRBD2 matches at 11 bases. V gave up 1 base and J gave up 0 bases; unmatched junction bases: 4. The CDR3 is 18 residues long. Germline CDR1 SEHNR, CDR2 FQNEAQ (reference sequence). The CDR3 region has the DNA TGTGCCAGCAGCTTAGAGGTGACTAGCGGGGCGAACACCGGGGAGCTGTTTTTT. Translation: CASSLEVTSGANTGELFF.

V is TRBV3-1 (or the pseudogene TRBV3-2) and J is TRBJ1-6; TRBD1 matches 7 bases. V shed 7 bases, J shed 8 bases, and the junction held 5 bases outside the gene matches. The CDR3 runs 13 residues. Germline V CDR1 and CDR2: LGHDT, YNNKEL (reference sequence). The DNA of the CDR3 is TGTGCCAGCAACCAGGGGGGGGATTCACCCCTCCACTTT. It translates to CASNQGGDSPLHF.

This rearrangement joins TRBV18 to TRBJ2-3; the D gene is possibly TRBD2 (6 bases). In germline, CDR1 is KGHSH, CDR2 LQKENI. Trimming took off 2 bases at V and 9 bases at J, with 18 bases between the two ends. The CDR3 is 15 amino acids. CDR3 nucleotides: TGTGCCAGCTCACCAGCGGGACTCCTTTCTGCGACGCAGTATTTT. Translation gives CASSPAGLLSATQYF.

The CDR3 region has the DNA TGTGCCAGCAGCTCACAGGGCCCCTACGAGCAGTACTTC. This translates into CASSSQGPYEQYF. The genes are TRBV7-9 and TRBJ2-7; TRBD1 is a possible D gene (6 bases). Germline V gene sequence: CDR1 SEHNR, CDR2 FQNEAQ (reference sequence). There are 13 residues in the CDR3. Trimming took off 4 bases at V and 2 bases at J, with 9 bases between the two ends.

The chain uses TRBV5-1 and TRBJ2-7; 7 bases map to TRBD2. Unmatched junction bases numbered 16, after V lost 0 bases and J lost 1 base. CDR1 and CDR2 (germline): SGHRS, YFSETQ. CDR3 length: 19 amino acids. The CDR3 sequence is CASSLVYPSGKSGSYEQYF. Written as DNA, the CDR3 is TGCGCCAGCAGCTTGGTGTATCCTAGCGGCAAATCTGGTTCCTACGAGCAGTACTTC. Full variable domain (missing parts from reference TRBV5-1 and TRBJ2-7): KAGVTQTPRYLIKTRGQQVTLSCSPISGHRSVSWYQQTPGQGLQFLFEYFSETQRNKGNFPGRFSGRQFSNSRSEMNVSTLELGDSALYLCASSLVYPSGKSGSYEQYFGPGTRLTVT.

The chain carries TRBV3-1 (or the pseudogene TRBV3-2) and TRBJ1-1, with TRBD1 identical over 8 bases. CDR1 is LGHDT, CDR2 YNNKEL, per germline (reference sequence). Trimming at V came to 4 bases and at J to 11 bases, leaving 12 bases not matched to a gene. CDR3 size: 14 residues. Here the CDR3 reads CASSLHSDRVYAFF. CDR3 sequence (DNA): TGTGCCAGCAGCCTTCACTCGGACAGGGTGTATGCTTTCTTT.

V gene TRBV12-5 combines with J gene TRBJ1-5; the D is unclear. V lost 7 bases and J lost 4, with 11 bases in between. Germline V gene sequence: CDR1 LGHNT, CDR2 FRNRAP. The CDR3 loop spans 13 amino acids. This CDR3 is CASALTQNQPQHF. The CDR3 DNA reads as TGTGCTAGTGCCCTAACACAGAATCAGCCCCAGCATTTT.

The chain carries TRBV7-9 and TRBJ2-3; unclear D gene. V was cut by 4 bases and J by 4 bases, with 6 bases left in between. The CDR3 extends over 12 amino acids. Germline assignment: CDR1 SEHNR and CDR2 FQNEAQ (reference sequence). The CDR3 nucleotides read TGTGCCAGCAGCTCAGTACCAGATACGCAGTATTTT. This gives the protein CASSSVPDTQYF.

V gene TRBV18 combines with J gene TRBJ1-1, with TRBD1 as a possible D gene (5 bases). The CDR3 spans 18 residues. V was clipped by 2 bases and J by 0 bases, with 19 bases between them. Per the germline V gene, CDR1 is KGHSH and CDR2 is LQKENI. The CDR3 loop reads CASSPSGLIRDLNTEAFF. DNA of the CDR3: TGTGCCAGCTCACCATCAGGGTTGATAAGGGATCTGAACACTGAAGCTTTCTTT. Drawing the rest from reference TRBV18 and TRBJ1-1, the complete variable domain is NAGVMQNPRHLVRRRGQEARLRCSPMKGHSHVYWYRQLPEEGLKFMVYLQKENIIDESGMPKERFSAEFPKEGPSILRIQQVVRGDSAAYFCASSPSGLIRDLNTEAFFGQGTRLTVV.

The rearrangement links TRBV6-1 to TRBJ1-6; 8 nucleotides line up with TRBD1. The CDR3 is 15 amino acids. V lost 5 bases and J lost 9; bases outside the gene matches: 9. CDR1 and CDR2 from the germline V gene are MNHNS and SASEGT. The DNA for the CDR3 is TGTGCCAGCAGTAAGGTCTCAGGACAGGGTTCACCCCTCCACTTT. It yields the protein CASSKVSGQGSPLHF.

The CDR3, as DNA: TGTGCCAGCAGTCAATTAGGGGGATATGTTAATGAAAAACTGTTTTTT. Its protein product is CASSQLGGYVNEKLFF. The chain employs TRBV2 and TRBJ1-4; D perhaps matches TRBD1 (6 bases). The CDR3 is 16 residues long. The germline gives CDR1 SNHLY, CDR2 FYNNEI. Trimming left V 5 bases short and J 4 bases short, with 17 bases between. The full variable domain, rest sourced from reference TRBV2 and TRBJ1-4, is EPEVTQTPSHQVTQMGQEVILRCVPISNHLYFYWYRQILGQKVEFLVSFYNNEISEKSEIFDDQFSVERPDGSNFTLKIRSTKLEDSAMYFCASSQLGGYVNEKLFFGSGTQLSVL.

CDR3 sequence reads: CASSYSSGVYNEQFF. CDR3 sequence (DNA): TGTGCCAGCAGTTACTCGAGTGGAGTCTACAATGAGCAGTTCTTC. This rearrangement joins TRBV6-5 to TRBJ2-1; no definite D call. The V end lost 0 bases, the J end lost 3 bases, and 9 bases lay between the germline ends. Germline V gene data show CDR1 as MNHEY and CDR2 as SVGAGI. CDR3 length equals 15 residues.

This clone was counted only a few times. CDR3 protein: CASSVAPNQPQHF. The DNA for the CDR3 is TGCGCCAGCAGTGTAGCGCCAAATCAGCCCCAGCATTTT. The chain uses TRBV10-1 and TRBJ1-5; D gene uncertain. This CDR3 has 13 amino acids. CDR1 WNHNN and CDR2 SYGVQD come from the germline V gene (reference sequence). Trimming took 4 bases from V and 4 from J, leaving 8 bases between them.

V and J are TRBV19 and TRBJ2-2; D unclear. This CDR3 is 13 amino acids long. Germline CDR1 reads LNHDA; CDR2 reads SQIVND (reference sequence). V dropped 0 bases and J dropped 6 bases, with 5 bases sitting between them. CDR3 sequence: CASSIDRSGELFF. The DNA for the CDR3 is TGTGCCAGTAGTATAGACAGATCCGGGGAGCTGTTTTTT.